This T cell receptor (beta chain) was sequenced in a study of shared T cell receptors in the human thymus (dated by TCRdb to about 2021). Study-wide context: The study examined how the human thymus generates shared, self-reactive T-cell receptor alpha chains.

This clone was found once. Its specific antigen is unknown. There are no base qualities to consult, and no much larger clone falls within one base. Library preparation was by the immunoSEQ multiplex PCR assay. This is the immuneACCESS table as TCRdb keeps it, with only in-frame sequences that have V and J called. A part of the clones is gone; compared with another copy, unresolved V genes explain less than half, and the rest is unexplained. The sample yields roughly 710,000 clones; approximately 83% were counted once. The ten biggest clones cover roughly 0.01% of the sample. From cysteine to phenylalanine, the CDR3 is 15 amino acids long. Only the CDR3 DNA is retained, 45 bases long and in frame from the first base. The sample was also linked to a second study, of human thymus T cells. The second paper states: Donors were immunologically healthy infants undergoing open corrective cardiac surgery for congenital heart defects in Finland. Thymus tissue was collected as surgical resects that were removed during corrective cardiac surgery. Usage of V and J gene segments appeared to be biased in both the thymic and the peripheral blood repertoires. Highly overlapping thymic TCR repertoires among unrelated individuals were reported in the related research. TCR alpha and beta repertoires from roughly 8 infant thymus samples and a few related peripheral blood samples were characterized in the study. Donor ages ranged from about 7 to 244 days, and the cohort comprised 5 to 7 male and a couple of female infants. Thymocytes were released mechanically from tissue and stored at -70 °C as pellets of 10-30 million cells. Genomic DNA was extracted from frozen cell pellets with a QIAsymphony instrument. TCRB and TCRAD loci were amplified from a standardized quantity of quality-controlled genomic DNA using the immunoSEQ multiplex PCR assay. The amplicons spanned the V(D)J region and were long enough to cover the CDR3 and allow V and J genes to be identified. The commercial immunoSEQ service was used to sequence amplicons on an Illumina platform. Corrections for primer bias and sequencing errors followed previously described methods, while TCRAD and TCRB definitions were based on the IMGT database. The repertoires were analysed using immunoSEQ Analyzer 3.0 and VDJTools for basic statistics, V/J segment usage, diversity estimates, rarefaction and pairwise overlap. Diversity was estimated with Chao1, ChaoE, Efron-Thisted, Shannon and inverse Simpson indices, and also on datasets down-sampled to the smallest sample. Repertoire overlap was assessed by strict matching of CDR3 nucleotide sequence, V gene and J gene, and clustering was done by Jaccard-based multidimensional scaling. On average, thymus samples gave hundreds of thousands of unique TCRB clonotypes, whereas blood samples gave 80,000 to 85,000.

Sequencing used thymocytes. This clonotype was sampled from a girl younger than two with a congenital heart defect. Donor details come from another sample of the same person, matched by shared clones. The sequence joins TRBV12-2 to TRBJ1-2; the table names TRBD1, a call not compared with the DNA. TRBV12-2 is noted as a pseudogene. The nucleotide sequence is TGTGCAAGTCGCGAAGACGGGACAGGGAGATATGGCTACACCTTC. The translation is CASREDGTGRYGYTF.